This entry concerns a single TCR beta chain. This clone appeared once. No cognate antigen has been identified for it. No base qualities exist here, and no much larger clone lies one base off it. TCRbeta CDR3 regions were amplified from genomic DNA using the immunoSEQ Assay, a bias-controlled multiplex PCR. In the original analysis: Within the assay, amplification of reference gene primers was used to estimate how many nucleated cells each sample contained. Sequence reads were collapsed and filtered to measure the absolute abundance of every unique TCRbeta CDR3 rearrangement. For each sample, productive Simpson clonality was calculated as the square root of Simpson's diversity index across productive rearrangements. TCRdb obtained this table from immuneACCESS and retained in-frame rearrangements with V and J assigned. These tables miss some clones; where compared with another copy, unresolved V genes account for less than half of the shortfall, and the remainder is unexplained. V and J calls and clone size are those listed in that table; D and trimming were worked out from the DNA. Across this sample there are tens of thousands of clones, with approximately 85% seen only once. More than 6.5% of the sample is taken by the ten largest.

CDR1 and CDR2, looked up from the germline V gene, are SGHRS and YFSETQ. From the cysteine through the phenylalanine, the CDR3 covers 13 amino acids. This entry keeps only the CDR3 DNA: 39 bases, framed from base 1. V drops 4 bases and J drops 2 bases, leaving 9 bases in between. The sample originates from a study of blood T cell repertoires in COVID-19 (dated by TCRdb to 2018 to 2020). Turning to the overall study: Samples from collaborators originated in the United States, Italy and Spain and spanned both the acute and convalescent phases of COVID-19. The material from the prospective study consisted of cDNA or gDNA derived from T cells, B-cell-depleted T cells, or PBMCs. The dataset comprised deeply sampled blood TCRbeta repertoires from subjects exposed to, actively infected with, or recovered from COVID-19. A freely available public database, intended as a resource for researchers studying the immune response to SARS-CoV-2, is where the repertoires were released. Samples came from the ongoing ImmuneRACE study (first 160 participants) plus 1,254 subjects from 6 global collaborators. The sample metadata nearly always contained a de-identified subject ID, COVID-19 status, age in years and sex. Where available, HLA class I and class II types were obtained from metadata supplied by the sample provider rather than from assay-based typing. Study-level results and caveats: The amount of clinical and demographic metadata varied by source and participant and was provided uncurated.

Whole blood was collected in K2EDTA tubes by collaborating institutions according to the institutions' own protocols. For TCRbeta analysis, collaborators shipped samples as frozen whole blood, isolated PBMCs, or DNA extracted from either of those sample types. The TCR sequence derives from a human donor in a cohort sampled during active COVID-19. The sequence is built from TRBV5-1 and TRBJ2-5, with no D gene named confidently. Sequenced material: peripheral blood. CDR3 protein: CASSIHRQETQYF. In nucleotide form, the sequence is TGCGCCAGCAGCATACATCGACAAGAGACCCAGTACTTC.